This T cell receptor (beta chain) derives from a study of blood T cell repertoires in COVID-19. Assay: immunoSEQ multiplex PCR; the TCRdb copy retains only in-frame clones and omits some. Of approximately 500,000 clones in the sample, 89% are singletons; the top ten hold roughly 0.92%. Details on this clone: The same CDR3 also results from other DNA sequences found in this sample.

This clonotype originated in a young man with COVID-19, enrolled during active disease. Sequenced input: peripheral blood.

CDR3: CSGRQGTTGELFF. The DNA of the CDR3 is TGCAGCGGACGACAGGGGACCACCGGGGAGCTGTTTTTT. The chain links TRBV29-1 to TRBJ2-2; 8 bases line up with TRBD1. The V gene's germline CDR1 is SQVTM and CDR2 ANQGSEA. The CDR3 spans 13 residues. J gave up 4 bases and V 7 bases, and 5 bases lay outside the gene matches.